The 17 T cell receptor beta chains below come from one sample, sequenced in a study of OX40 agonist ivuxolimab in advanced cancers. Method: immunoSEQ multiplex PCR; TCRdb's copy keeps in-frame clones and lacks some. The table lists tens of thousands of clones, approximately 80% of them singletons. Sequencing used CD4+ or CD8+ T cells sorted from blood, obtained in a trial of the OX40 agonist ivuxolimab. The receptors here all came from an adult with an advanced solid tumor such as melanoma, head and neck, liver or kidney cancer.

The chain carries TRBV15 and TRBJ2-7; 11 nucleotides align to TRBD1. CDR3 length: 17 residues. Germline CDR1 is LNHNV and CDR2 is YYDKDF (reference sequence). Trimming took 5 bases from V and 3 from J; bases not matched to a gene: 12. The CDR3 bases are TGTGCCACCAGCCTCCCGATTAGGGACAGGGGGAACTACGAGCAGTACTTC. It specifies CATSLPIRDRGNYEQYF.

The chain has TRBV7-9 and TRBJ1-2, with D perhaps matching TRBD1 (5 bases). This CDR3 is 13 amino acids long. The germline CDR1 and CDR2 sequences are SEHNR and FQNEAQ (reference sequence). V dropped 4 bases and J dropped 8 bases, with 14 bases sitting between them. This CDR3 reads CASSYRDARGYTF. CDR3 DNA sequence: TGTGCCAGCAGCTACCGGGACGCCCGAGGCTACACCTTC.

The rearrangement uses TRBV4-1 and TRBJ2-5; D tentatively fits TRBD1 or TRBD2 (5 bases each). The CDR3 loop spans 15 amino acids. The V end was cut by 4 bases, the J end by 4 bases, with 16 bases between. Germline CDR1 and CDR2: MGHRA and YSYEKL. CDR3 nucleotide sequence: TGCGCCAGCAGCCGAGGGCTAGGGGAACGAGAGACCCAGTACTTC. Residues: CASSRGLGERETQYF.

This clone was seen repeatedly, ten times or more. The chain carries TRBV4-2 and TRBJ2-3; D is undetermined. Germline-derived CDR1 and CDR2 are LGHNA and YNFKEQ. Trimming took off 5 bases at V and 6 bases at J, with 18 bases between the two ends. This CDR3 comprises 15 residues. The CDR3 sequence is CASSFWVGNRDTQYF. The DNA of the CDR3 is TGTGCCAGCAGCTTTTGGGTGGGGAATCGGGATACGCAGTATTTT.

This chain links TRBV6-5 with TRBJ2-1; 7 bases are a match to TRBD2. J was trimmed by 8 bases and V by 0 bases; bases with no gene match: 10. Germline values: CDR1 MNHEY, CDR2 SVGAGI. This CDR3 region has 16 residues. The CDR3, as DNA: TGTGCCAGCAGTTACTCCGGGACTACCCCCTGGGATGAGCAGTTCTTC. This encodes CASSYSGTTPWDEQFF.

The table lists this clone with a few counts. V and J are TRBV7-2 and TRBJ2-3; no firm D call. Germline V gives CDR1 SGHTA, CDR2 FQGNSA. V lost 1 base to trimming and J lost 2 bases, with 13 bases between them. The CDR3 covers 16 residues. The CDR3 nucleotides read TGTGCCAGCAGCTTAGGAAACTACTACCACACAGATACGCAGTATTTT. It translates to CASSLGNYYHTDTQYF.

This clone was counted only a few times. The chain has TRBV5-6 and TRBJ1-2, with 7 bases matching TRBD1. Per germline, CDR1 SGHDT and CDR2 YYEEEE. This CDR3 has 14 amino acids. V shed 1 base, J shed 7 bases, and the junction held 7 bases outside the gene matches. The CDR3 loop reads CASSLPDRVSGYTF. As DNA, the CDR3 is TGTGCCAGCAGCTTGCCCGACAGGGTTTCTGGCTACACCTTC. The complete variable domain, with remaining parts taken from reference TRBV5-6 and TRBJ1-2, reads DAGVTQSPTHLIKTRGQQVTLRCSPKSGHDTVSWYQQALGQGPQFIFQYYEEEERQRGNFPDRFSGHQFPNYSSELNVNALLLGDSALYLCASSLPDRVSGYTFGSGTRLTVV.

The rearrangement joins TRBV9 to TRBJ1-1, with D unresolved. Trimming took off 0 bases at V and 0 bases at J, with 12 bases between the two ends. Germline V gene lookup returns CDR1 SGDLS and CDR2 YYNGEE. This CDR3 is built from 16 residues. CDR3 region: CASSVVQDSMNTEAFF. CDR3 DNA: TGTGCCAGCAGCGTAGTTCAGGACTCGATGAACACTGAAGCTTTCTTT.

The V call is TRBV4-1, the J call TRBJ2-1, with 9 bases aligning to TRBD2. V gave up 8 bases and J gave up 4 bases; unmatched junction bases: 9. CDR3 size: 15 residues. The V gene's germline CDR1 is MGHRA and CDR2 YSYEKL. The DNA of the CDR3 is TGCGCCAGCTGTCCCAGTAGCGGGGGTTACAATGAGCAGTTCTTC. Translation gives CASCPSSGGYNEQFF.

In its sample, this clone was seen a few times. This chain uses TRBV6-1 with TRBJ1-5, with 9 bases that match TRBD1. The ends lost 7 bases at V and 5 bases at J; junction bases unmatched: 6. The CDR3 loop spans 14 amino acids. CDR1 and CDR2 from the germline V gene are MNHNS and SASEGT. This CDR3 is CASTWTGAYQPQHF. In nucleotides, the CDR3 is TGTGCCAGCACCTGGACAGGGGCATATCAGCCCCAGCATTTT.

The chain couples TRBV28 to TRBJ1-5, with D possibly being TRBD1 (5 bases). The length of the CDR3 is 14 residues. Trimming cost V 10 bases and J 3 bases, with 16 bases left between them. Germline V lookup: CDR1 MDHEN, CDR2 SYDVKM. CDR3 sequence reads: CATRGPSTNQPQHF. CDR3 nucleotides: TGTGCCACCCGGGGACCCAGCACCAATCAGCCCCAGCATTTT.

The chain joins TRBV4-1 to TRBJ1-4, with D possibly matching TRBD1 (5 bases). Trimming stripped 5 bases from V and 3 bases from J, with 13 bases between. The CDR3 runs to 15 residues. CDR1 is MGHRA, CDR2 YSYEKL, per germline. CDR3 in DNA: TGCGCCAGCAGCGGGCAGGGTCTTCCTAATGAAAAACTGTTTTTT. Translated: CASSGQGLPNEKLFF.

This rearrangement joins TRBV5-1 to TRBJ1-5; 10 bases are a match to TRBD1. The germline V gene has CDR1 SGHRS and CDR2 YFSETQ. The CDR3 length is 15 residues. V dropped 2 bases and J dropped 3; count of bases not matched to a gene: 2. Here the CDR3 DNA reads TGCGCCAGCAGCTTCGGGACAGGGGACAATCAGCCCCAGCATTTT. This encodes CASSFGTGDNQPQHF.

This rearrangement joins TRBV19 to TRBJ1-4; 7 nucleotides line up with TRBD1. V lost 7 bases and J lost 11; bases outside the gene matches: 13. This CDR3 is 14 amino acids long. Germline values: CDR1 LNHDA, CDR2 SQIVND (reference sequence). The CDR3 loop is CASNEGARVWKLFF. In DNA form, the CDR3 reads TGTGCCAGTAATGAGGGGGCGCGGGTGTGGAAACTGTTTTTT.

The chain links TRBV19 to TRBJ2-3, with 11 bases that match TRBD2. The CDR3 has 16 residues. The trim removed 3 bases at V and 0 bases at J, leaving 2 bases unmatched. Germline CDR1 LNHDA, CDR2 SQIVND (reference sequence). CDR3 coding DNA: TGTGCCAGTAGTATGACTAGCGGGATAAGCACAGATACGCAGTATTTT. It encodes CASSMTSGISTDTQYF.

V gene TRBV2 combines with J gene TRBJ1-2, with a tentative D call TRBD1 (5 bases). Trimming cost V 8 bases and J 2 bases, with 12 bases left between them. The V gene's germline CDR1 is SNHLY and CDR2 FYNNEI. CDR3 size: 13 residues. The CDR3 loop reads CASGAGSNYGYTF. The CDR3 bases are TGTGCCAGCGGGGCTGGGTCGAACTATGGCTACACCTTC.

The chain uses TRBV28 and TRBJ2-5; D ambiguous. The CDR3 has 12 amino acids. V was cut by 3 bases and J by 5 bases, with 7 bases left in between. Germline CDR1 is MDHEN and CDR2 is SYDVKM. The CDR3 DNA reads as TGTGCCAGCAGTTTTGTGAGGGAGACCCAGTACTTC. Amino acids: CASSFVRETQYF.